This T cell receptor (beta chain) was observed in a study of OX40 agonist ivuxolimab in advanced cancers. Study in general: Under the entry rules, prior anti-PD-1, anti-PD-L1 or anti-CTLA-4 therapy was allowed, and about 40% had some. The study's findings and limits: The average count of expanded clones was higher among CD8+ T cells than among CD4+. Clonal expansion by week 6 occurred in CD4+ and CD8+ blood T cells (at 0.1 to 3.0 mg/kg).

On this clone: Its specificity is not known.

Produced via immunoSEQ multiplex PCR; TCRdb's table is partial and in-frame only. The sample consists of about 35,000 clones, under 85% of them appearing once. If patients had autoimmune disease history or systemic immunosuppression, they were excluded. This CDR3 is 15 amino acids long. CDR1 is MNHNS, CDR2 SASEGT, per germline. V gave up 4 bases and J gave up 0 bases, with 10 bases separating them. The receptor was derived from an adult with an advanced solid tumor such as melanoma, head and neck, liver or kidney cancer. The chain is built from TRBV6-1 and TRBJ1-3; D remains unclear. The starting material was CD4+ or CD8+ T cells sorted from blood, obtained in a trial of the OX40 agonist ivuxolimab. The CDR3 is CASSVERISGNTIYF. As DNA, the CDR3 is TGTGCCAGCAGTGTTGAACGGATCTCTGGAAACACCATATATTTT.